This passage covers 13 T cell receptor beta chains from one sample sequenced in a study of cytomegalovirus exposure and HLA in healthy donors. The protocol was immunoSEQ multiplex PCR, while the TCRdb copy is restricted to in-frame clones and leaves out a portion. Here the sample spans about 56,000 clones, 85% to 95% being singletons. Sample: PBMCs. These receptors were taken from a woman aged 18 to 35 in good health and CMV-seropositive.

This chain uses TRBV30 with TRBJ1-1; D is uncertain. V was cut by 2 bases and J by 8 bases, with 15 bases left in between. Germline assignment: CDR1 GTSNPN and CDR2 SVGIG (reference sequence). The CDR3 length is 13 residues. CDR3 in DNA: TGTGCCTGGAGTCCCGGTCGTCGAGTCGAAGCTTTCTTT. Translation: CAWSPGRRVEAFF.

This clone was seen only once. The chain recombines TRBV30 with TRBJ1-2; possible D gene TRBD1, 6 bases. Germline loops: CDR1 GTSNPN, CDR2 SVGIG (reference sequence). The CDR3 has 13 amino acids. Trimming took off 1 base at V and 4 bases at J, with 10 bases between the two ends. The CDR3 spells CAWSGQGIYGYTF. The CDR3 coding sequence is TGTGCCTGGAGTGGTCAGGGGATCTATGGCTACACCTTC.

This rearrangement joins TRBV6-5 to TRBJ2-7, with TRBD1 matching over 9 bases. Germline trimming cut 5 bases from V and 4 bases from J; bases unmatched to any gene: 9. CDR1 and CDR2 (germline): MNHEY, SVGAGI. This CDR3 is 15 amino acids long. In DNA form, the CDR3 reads TGTGCCAGCAGTCCACTCGGGACAGGGCTATACGAGCAGTACTTC. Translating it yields CASSPLGTGLYEQYF.

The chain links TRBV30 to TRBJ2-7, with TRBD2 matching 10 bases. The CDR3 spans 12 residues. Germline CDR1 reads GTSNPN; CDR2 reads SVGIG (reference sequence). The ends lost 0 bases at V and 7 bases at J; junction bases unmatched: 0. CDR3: CAWSVLAGEQYF. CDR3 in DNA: TGTGCCTGGAGTGTACTAGCGGGAGAGCAGTACTTC.

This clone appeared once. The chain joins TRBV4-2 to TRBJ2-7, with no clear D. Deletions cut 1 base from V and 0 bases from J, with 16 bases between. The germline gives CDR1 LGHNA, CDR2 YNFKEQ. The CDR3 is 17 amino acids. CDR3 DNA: TGTGCCAGCAGCCAAGTCTCGGCGGATACCCGCTCCTACGAGCAGTACTTC. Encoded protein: CASSQVSADTRSYEQYF.

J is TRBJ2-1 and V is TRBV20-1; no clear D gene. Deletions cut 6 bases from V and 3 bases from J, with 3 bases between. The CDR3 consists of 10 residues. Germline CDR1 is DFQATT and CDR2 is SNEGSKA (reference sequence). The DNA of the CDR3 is TGCAGTGCCGTCTACAATGAGCAGTTCTTC. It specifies CSAVYNEQFF.

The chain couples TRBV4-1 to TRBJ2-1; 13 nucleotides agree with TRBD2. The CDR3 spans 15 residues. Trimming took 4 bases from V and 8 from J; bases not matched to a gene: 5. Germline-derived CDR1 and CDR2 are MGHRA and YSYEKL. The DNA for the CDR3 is TGCGCCAGCAGCCTACTAGCGGGGGGGCCCGATGAGCAGTTCTTC. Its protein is CASSLLAGGPDEQFF.

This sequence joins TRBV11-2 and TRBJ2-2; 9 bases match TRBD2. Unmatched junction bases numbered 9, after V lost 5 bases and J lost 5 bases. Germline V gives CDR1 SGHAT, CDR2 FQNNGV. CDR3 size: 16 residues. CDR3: CASSPRLAAQTGELFF. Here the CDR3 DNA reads TGTGCCAGCAGCCCCCGACTAGCGGCCCAAACCGGGGAGCTGTTTTTT.

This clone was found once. The DNA for the CDR3 is TGTGCCAGCAGCTGGACAGGGGGCTTCACCGGGGAGCTGTTTTTT. This encodes CASSWTGGFTGELFF. V and J are TRBV7-6 and TRBJ2-2; 11 bases are a match to TRBD1. Germline CDR1 is SGHVS and CDR2 is FNYEAQ. This CDR3 has 15 residues. V lost 4 bases, J lost 4 bases, and 2 bases stayed unmatched. The variable domain in full, with the rest retrieved from reference TRBV7-6 and TRBJ2-2, is GAGVSQSPRYKVTKRGQDVALRCDPISGHVSLYWYRQALGQGPEFLTYFNYEAQQDKSGLPNDRFSAERPEGSISTLTIQRTEQRDSAMYRCASSWTGGFTGELFFGEGSRLTVL.

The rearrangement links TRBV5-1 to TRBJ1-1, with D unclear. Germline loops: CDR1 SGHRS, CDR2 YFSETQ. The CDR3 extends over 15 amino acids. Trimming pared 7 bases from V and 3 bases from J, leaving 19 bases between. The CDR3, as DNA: TGCGCCAGCGCTGAGGGCAGCCAGGTATACACTGAAGCTTTCTTT. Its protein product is CASAEGSQVYTEAFF.

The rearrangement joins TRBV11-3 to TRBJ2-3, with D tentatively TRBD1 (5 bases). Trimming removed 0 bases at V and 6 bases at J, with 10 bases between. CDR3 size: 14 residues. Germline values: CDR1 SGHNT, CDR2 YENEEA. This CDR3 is CASSLEGVWDTQYF. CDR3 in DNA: TGTGCCAGCAGCTTAGAAGGGGTCTGGGATACGCAGTATTTT.

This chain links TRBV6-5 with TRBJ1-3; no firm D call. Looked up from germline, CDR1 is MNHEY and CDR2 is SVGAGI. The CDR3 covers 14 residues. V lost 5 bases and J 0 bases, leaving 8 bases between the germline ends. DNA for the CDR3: TGTGCCAGCAGTCGCTATCTCTCTGGAAACACCATATATTTT. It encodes CASSRYLSGNTIYF.

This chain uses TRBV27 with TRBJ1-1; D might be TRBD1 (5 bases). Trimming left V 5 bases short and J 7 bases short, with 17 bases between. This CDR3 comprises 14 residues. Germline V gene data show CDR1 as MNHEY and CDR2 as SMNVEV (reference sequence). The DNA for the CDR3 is TGTGCCAGCAGTCCCACTCGCCGGGGGGGTGAAGCTTTCTTT. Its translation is CASSPTRRGGEAFF.